A selection of T cell receptor beta chains follows, all from one sample in a study of cytomegalovirus exposure and HLA in healthy donors. The assay was immunoSEQ multiplex PCR, and TCRdb's table has in-frame clones only and misses some. The table has around 78,000 clones, roughly 60% seen once; the top ten hold around 5.8%. The sequencing sample was made of PBMCs. The receptors originated from a man younger than 45 in good health and CMV-seropositive. CDR3s include the opening cysteine and the closing phenylalanine or tryptophan. D genes are given only for firm matches. Size is stated for part of the rows, as once, few or many counts, or as a class when the clone is expanded.

d_gene,j_gene,v_gene,abundance,CDR3aa,CDR3nt
NA,TRBJ2-3,TRBV5-1,few,CASSLQGPDTQYF,TGCGCCAGCAGCTTGCAGGGTCCCGATACGCAGTATTTT
TRBD2,TRBJ2-5,TRBV2,NA,CASSGLAGDETQYF,TGTGCCAGCAGTGGGTTAGCGGGGGATGAGACCCAGTACTTC
NA,TRBJ2-5,TRBV29-1,NA,CSVSWRGGVKETQYF,TGCAGCGTTTCTTGGAGGGGTGGGGTAAAAGAGACCCAGTACTTC
NA,TRBJ2-7,TRBV7-9,NA,CASSSSSTSYEQYF,TGTGCCAGCAGCTCTTCTAGCACTTCCTACGAGCAGTACTTC
NA,TRBJ2-3,TRBV4-1,NA,CASSQGDGTDTQYF,TGCGCCAGCAGCCAAGGCGATGGCACAGATACGCAGTATTTT
NA,TRBJ2-3,TRBV30,NA,CAWRQGGLDTQYF,TGTGCCTGGAGGCAGGGGGGTTTGGATACGCAGTATTTT
NA,TRBJ2-3,TRBV18,NA,CASSPLAAPTDTQYF,TGTGCCAGCTCACCATTAGCAGCACCCACAGATACGCAGTATTTT
TRBD1,TRBJ1-2,TRBV5-1,once,CASSLGDRAGGYTF,TGCGCCAGCAGCTTGGGGGACAGGGCAGGTGGCTACACCTTC
NA,TRBJ1-6,TRBV30,NA,CAWAPRGSYNSPLHF,TGTGCCTGGGCCCCCAGGGGATCTTATAATTCACCCCTCCACTTT
NA,TRBJ2-7,TRBV1,NA,CTSSQDPRRLSEQYF,TGCACCAGCAGCCAAGATCCCCGGCGGCTAAGCGAGCAGTACTTC
NA,TRBJ2-1,TRBV19,NA,CASSIMGGGFNEQFF,TGTGCCAGTAGTATAATGGGAGGTGGTTTCAATGAGCAGTTCTTC
TRBD1,TRBJ1-1,TRBV5-1,NA,CASSLGVTGWEAFF,TGCGCCAGCAGCTTGGGGGTGACAGGGTGGGAAGCTTTCTTT
TRBD2,TRBJ2-3,TRBV2,NA,CASSPRSGATDTQYF,TGTGCCAGCAGTCCTAGGAGCGGGGCCACAGATACGCAGTATTTT
NA,TRBJ1-1,TRBV9,NA,CASSVEGQGYTEAFF,TGTGCCAGCAGCGTAGAAGGTCAGGGGTACACTGAAGCTTTCTTT
TRBD1,TRBJ1-2,TRBV27,once,CASSDGTGAFLAGYTF,TGTGCCAGCAGTGACGGGACAGGCGCCTTTCTCGCTGGCTACACCTTC
NA,TRBJ1-4,TRBV7-9,NA,CASSLGSGKATNEKLFF,TGTGCCAGCAGCTTAGGAAGCGGGAAGGCAACTAATGAAAAACTGTTTTTT
NA,TRBJ1-3,TRBV28,NA,CASTPGHRKNSGNTIYF,TGTGCCAGCACGCCGGGACACCGAAAGAACTCTGGAAACACCATATATTTT
NA,TRBJ1-1,TRBV6-5,few,CASSAVNTEAFF,TGTGCCAGCAGCGCAGTGAACACTGAAGCTTTCTTT
NA,TRBJ2-5,TRBV5-4,NA,CASSLDTEETQYF,TGTGCCAGCAGCTTGGATACGGAGGAGACCCAGTACTTC
NA,TRBJ2-7,TRBV5-4,NA,CASSFAGRPESDEQYF,TGTGCCAGCAGCTTTGCAGGGAGGCCGGAGTCCGACGAGCAGTACTTC
TRBD1,TRBJ2-1,TRBV19,NA,CKGQGANNEQFF,TGTAAAGGACAGGGGGCCAACAATGAGCAGTTCTTC
NA,TRBJ1-5,TRBV5-1,few,CASSFGGDQPQHF,TGCGCCAGCAGCTTTGGCGGCGATCAGCCCCAGCATTTT
TRBD1,TRBJ2-1,TRBV2,NA,CATPTGGNGQFF,TGTGCCACCCCGACAGGGGGCAATGGGCAGTTCTTC
NA,TRBJ1-2,TRBV4-1,many,CASSQPLDTTVAGGYTF,TGCGCCAGCAGCCAACCTCTGGACACAACTGTCGCCGGCGGCTACACCTTC
TRBD1,TRBJ1-4,TRBV28,NA,CASSLGQLEKLFF,TGTGCCAGCAGTTTGGGACAGCTTGAAAAACTGTTTTTT
TRBD1,TRBJ2-3,TRBV27,NA,CASRRQGSTDTQYF,TGTGCCAGCAGGCGACAGGGGTCCACAGATACGCAGTATTTT
TRBD1,TRBJ2-5,TRBV6-5,NA,CASSYSGTGKGETQYF,TGTGCCAGCAGTTACTCGGGGACAGGGAAAGGAGAGACCCAGTACTTC
NA,TRBJ2-5,TRBV9,NA,CASSVGRARETQYF,TGTGCCAGCAGCGTAGGGAGGGCGAGAGAGACCCAGTACTTC
TRBD1,TRBJ2-3,TRBV6-5,NA,CASKTSGGTDTQYF,TGTGCCAGCAAGACGTCAGGGGGAACAGATACGCAGTATTTT
TRBD1,TRBJ1-5,TRBV4-2,NA,CASSLKPGGSSNQPQHF,TGTGCCAGCAGCCTGAAGCCAGGGGGTAGTAGCAATCAGCCCCAGCATTTT
TRBD2,TRBJ2-7,TRBV6-6,NA,CASSRGGEGYEQYF,TGTGCCAGCAGCCGCGGGGGTGAAGGGTACGAGCAGTACTTC
NA,TRBJ1-2,TRBV7-9,NA,CASSPGGDANYGYTF,TGTGCCAGCAGCCCCGGGGGGGACGCTAACTATGGCTACACCTTC
TRBD1,TRBJ1-2,TRBV14,few,CASSQARQGGGYTF,TGTGCCAGCAGCCAAGCAAGACAGGGGGGCGGCTACACCTTC
NA,TRBJ1-6,TRBV2,NA,CASSDEGVAPLHF,TGTGCCAGCAGTGATGAAGGGGTAGCACCCCTCCACTTT
TRBD2,TRBJ2-1,TRBV4-1,once,CASSPLLGGGLGLGDEQFF,TGCGCCAGCAGTCCCCTCCTTGGGGGGGGGTTAGGGTTAGGCGATGAGCAGTTCTTC
NA,TRBJ2-2,TRBV6-5,NA,CASTPSANTGELFF,TGTGCCAGCACCCCCAGCGCGAACACCGGGGAGCTGTTTTTT
TRBD1,TRBJ1-2,TRBV6-5,NA,CASSYRGLGYTF,TGTGCCAGCAGTTACAGGGGGCTGGGCTACACCTTC
NA,TRBJ1-5,TRBV25-1,NA,CASSDRGAQPQHF,TGTGCCAGCAGTGACAGGGGTGCTCAGCCCCAGCATTTT
NA,TRBJ1-2,TRBV2,few,CASSEAQGYGYTF,TGTGCCAGCAGTGAAGCGCAGGGCTATGGCTACACCTTC
NA,TRBJ2-1,TRBV29-1,NA,CSAQQFSYNEQFF,TGCAGCGCCCAACAGTTCTCCTACAATGAGCAGTTCTTC
NA,TRBJ2-1,TRBV5-1,NA,CASSRPGSYNEQFF,TGCGCCAGCAGCCGCCCGGGGAGTTACAATGAGCAGTTCTTC
NA,TRBJ2-5,TRBV28,NA,CASRRQQASQETQYF,TGTGCCAGCAGAAGACAACAAGCTTCTCAAGAGACCCAGTACTTC
TRBD1,TRBJ1-4,TRBV5-1,few,CASSPGTVNEKLFF,TGCGCCAGCAGCCCCGGGACAGTAAATGAAAAACTGTTTTTT
NA,TRBJ2-5,TRBV11-3,NA,CASSLARPPGRETQYF,TGTGCCAGCAGCTTAGCACGCCCCCCGGGGAGGGAGACCCAGTACTTC
TRBD1,TRBJ2-7,TRBV18,NA,CASSPPKGQGAYEQYF,TGTGCCAGCTCACCACCTAAGGGACAGGGAGCCTACGAGCAGTACTTC
NA,TRBJ2-3,TRBV7-2,NA,CASSLVGGETDTQYF,TGTGCCAGCAGCTTAGTAGGCGGGGAGACAGATACGCAGTATTTT
TRBD1,TRBJ2-1,TRBV12-5,NA,CASGLVHAGQVSSYNEQFF,TGTGCTAGTGGTTTGGTACACGCGGGACAGGTTAGCTCCTACAATGAGCAGTTCTTC
NA,TRBJ2-3,TRBV6-6,few,CASREDGYTDTQYF,TGTGCCAGCAGGGAGGACGGATACACAGATACGCAGTATTTT
TRBD1,TRBJ1-3,TRBV5-1,NA,CASSLDPGQRNTIYF,TGCGCCAGCAGCTTAGACCCGGGACAGCGAAACACCATATATTTT
NA,TRBJ2-7,TRBV13,NA,CASSSRDSASEQYF,TGTGCCAGCAGCTCCCGGGACTCTGCCTCCGAGCAGTACTTC
TRBD1,TRBJ1-5,TRBV28,NA,CASSLITQGVMPQHF,TGTGCCAGCAGTTTAATAACACAGGGGGTAATGCCCCAGCATTTT
NA,TRBJ2-7,TRBV28,few,CASSLWDFGYEQYF,TGTGCCAGCAGTTTATGGGACTTTGGATACGAGCAGTACTTC
TRBD1,TRBJ2-5,TRBV7-3,NA,CASSLVGQGETQYF,TGTGCCAGCAGCTTAGTGGGACAGGGGGAGACCCAGTACTTC
NA,TRBJ2-3,TRBV15,NA,CATSPPPRHISSTDTQYF,TGTGCCACCAGCCCGCCCCCCAGACATATTAGTAGCACAGATACGCAGTATTTT
NA,TRBJ2-1,TRBV5-4,few,CASSGGLSSYNEQFF,TGTGCCAGCAGCGGCGGGTTAAGCTCCTACAATGAGCAGTTCTTC
NA,TRBJ1-1,TRBV27,NA,CASSNRFPMNTEAFF,TGTGCCAGCAGCAACAGGTTCCCGATGAACACTGAAGCTTTCTTT
TRBD2,TRBJ2-7,TRBV6-1,few,CASSELRRGRLYEQYF,TGTGCCAGCAGTGAACTGCGGCGCGGGAGGCTTTACGAGCAGTACTTC
TRBD1,TRBJ1-1,TRBV18,NA,CASSLQGAEAFF,TGTGCCAGCTCACTACAGGGGGCTGAAGCTTTCTTT
NA,TRBJ2-7,TRBV10-3,NA,CAISYDTGYHEQYF,TGTGCCATCAGTTACGATACAGGGTACCACGAGCAGTACTTC
TRBD2,TRBJ2-1,TRBV6-5,NA,CASSPGTSANNEQFF,TGTGCCAGCAGCCCCGGGACTAGCGCGAACAATGAGCAGTTCTTC